A selection of T cell receptor beta chains follows, all from one sample in a study of monozygotic twins with cystic fibrosis. This table comes from immunoSEQ multiplex PCR, and its TCRdb copy is limited to in-frame clones, with some not included. The sample records roughly 32,000 clones, nearly 98% being singletons. Sequenced sample: blood. The receptors were gathered from a girl aged 2-10 years with cystic fibrosis. Both conserved end residues are trimmed from each CDR3.

v_call | cdr3_aa
TRBV6-1 | ASSEGSGNSYEQY
TRBV11-3 | ASSLDGYNEQF
TRBV6-5 | ASSYSRVAGTYEQY
TRBV7-8 | ASSLAGGYGYT
TRBV2 | ASSSRTGGYEQY
TRBV30 | ASSLGEKLF
TRBV5-1 | ASSLMTGVHNEQY
TRBV12-5 | ASGSRDRQFSYNEQF
TRBV2 | ASKDSSLGNTEAF
TRBV5-1 | ASSPNTGLVGEQF
TRBV6-1 | ASSGAYTEAF
TRBV15 | ATSFLRGANTEAF
TRBV19 | ASSTRLAGEFYTDTQY
TRBV27 | ASSPGQTGVLYEQY
TRBV9 | ASSVETRDSPLH
TRBV4-2 | ASRYLGEGTEAF
TRBV25-1 | ASSDGRDRETQY
TRBV15 | ATSRGPSGIYEQY
TRBV14 | ASSQVIQGSYAGELF
TRBV27 | ASRGRSSYNEQF
TRBV6-5 | ASSYSTANTEAF
TRBV7-9 | ASSPLDRKTEAF
TRBV25-1 | ASRTGDGLDTQY
TRBV19 | ASTHLGNQPQH
TRBV7-8 | ASSFFWGMGDSYEQY
TRBV4-1 | ASSQYRTGPSTSTDTQY
TRBV6-6 | ASSIGGLTEAF
TRBV29-1 | SVDDRGYNEQF
TRBV6-1 | ASSEAVDWETQY
TRBV12-5 | ASHGVTDTQY
TRBV15 | ATSQGTGSHEQY
TRBV5-1 | ASSLPSTGNRDRF
TRBV25-1 | ASSQTSRLQETQY
TRBV30 | AWTPTGGYEQY
TRBV7-9 | ASSPGTAENEKLF
TRBV19 | ASSSHSGTLSNYGYT